The 12 T cell receptor beta chains presented below share a single source sample, sequenced in a study of OX40 agonist ivuxolimab in advanced cancers. The protocol was immunoSEQ multiplex PCR, while the TCRdb copy is restricted to in-frame clones and leaves out a portion. The sample yields around 82,000 clones, roughly 89% seen once. The sample in question was CD4+ or CD8+ T cells sorted from blood, obtained in a trial of the OX40 agonist ivuxolimab. These receptors were collected from an adult with an advanced solid tumor such as melanoma, head and neck, liver or kidney cancer.

The rearrangement links TRBV28 to TRBJ2-1; D gene ambiguous. The CDR3 has 14 amino acids. Trimming removed 2 bases from V and 16 bases from J, with 21 bases in between. CDR1 MDHEN and CDR2 SYDVKM come from the germline V gene. CDR3 in amino acids: CASSLGPNSQLDFF. CDR3 in DNA: TGTGCCAGCAGTTTAGGGCCCAACTCCCAGCTAGATTTCTTC.

This clone was found once. The rearrangement uses TRBV5-5 and TRBJ1-1; D remains ambiguous. The V gene lost 0 bases and the J gene lost 1 base, with 4 bases spanning the gap. The CDR3 has 13 residues. Germline V gene data show CDR1 as SGHKS and CDR2 as YYEKEE (reference sequence). The CDR3 spells CASSLERNTEAFF. The CDR3 bases are TGTGCCAGCAGCTTGGAACGGAACACTGAAGCTTTCTTT.

For the CDR3, the DNA is TGTGCCAGCAGCCTGACAGGGGACCCCTCTGGAAACACCATATATTTT. Protein product: CASSLTGDPSGNTIYF. The rearrangement joins TRBV7-9 to TRBJ1-3; 8 bases align to TRBD1. Germline assignment: CDR1 SEHNR and CDR2 FQNEAQ (reference sequence). Losses at the gene ends were 5 bases for V and 0 bases for J; bases not matched to a gene: 6. The length of the CDR3 is 16 residues. The variable domain in full, completed from reference TRBV7-9 and TRBJ1-3, reads DTGVSQNPRHKITKRGQNVTFRCDPISEHNRLYWYRQTLGQGPEFLTYFQNEAQLEKSRLLSDRFSAERPKGSFSTLEIQRTEQGDSAMYLCASSLTGDPSGNTIYFGEGSWLTVV.

The J gene is TRBJ2-7, the V gene TRBV5-1; 8 positions agree with TRBD1. This CDR3 region has 13 residues. With 4 bases clipped from V and 3 bases from J, the junction kept 3 bases outside the gene matches. Germline values: CDR1 SGHRS, CDR2 YFSETQ. CDR3 coding DNA: TGCGCCAGCAGCCGGGGACAGGACTACGAGCAGTACTTC. Translated: CASSRGQDYEQYF.

The gene calls are TRBV19 and TRBJ2-7; 10 bases agree with TRBD2. V shed 1 base, J shed 3 bases, and the junction held 3 bases outside the gene matches. The length of the CDR3 is 15 residues. From germline, CDR1 is LNHDA and CDR2 SQIVND (reference sequence). The CDR3 nucleotides read TGTGCCAGTAGTATAGTCTCTAGCGGGAGCTACGAGCAGTACTTC. Translating it yields CASSIVSSGSYEQYF.

V and J are TRBV4-1 and TRBJ2-3; tentatively, D is TRBD1 (5 bases). In germline, CDR1 is MGHRA, CDR2 YSYEKL. With 3 bases removed from V and 2 bases from J, the gap between germline ends came to 18 bases. This CDR3 has 17 amino acids. The CDR3: CASSHSSFQGNTDTQYF. The CDR3 region has the DNA TGCGCCAGCAGCCATTCCTCGTTTCAGGGAAACACAGATACGCAGTATTTT.

The rearrangement joins TRBV7-9 to TRBJ2-4; D possibly corresponds to TRBD1 (6 bases). This CDR3 has 14 residues. The V gene's germline CDR1 is SEHNR and CDR2 FQNEAQ (reference sequence). Between the trimmed V and J ends, which lost 6 bases and 6 bases, there was a span of 15 bases. The CDR3 reads CASRGDTEANIQYF. CDR3 bases: TGTGCCAGCAGAGGGGACACCGAGGCAAACATTCAGTACTTC.

The chain couples TRBV11-2 to TRBJ2-7, with D perhaps TRBD2 (6 bases). Looked up from germline, CDR1 is SGHAT and CDR2 is FQNNGV. Deletions cut 5 bases from V and 7 bases from J, with 24 bases between. CDR3 length: 16 residues. This CDR3 is CASSPSPGGGSREQYF. The CDR3 DNA follows: TGTGCCAGCAGCCCCTCCCCCGGTGGGGGGTCCAGAGAGCAGTACTTC.

On this clone: Within the sample, other DNA sequences also encode this same CDR3. This chain links TRBV5-1 with TRBJ2-7; 13 nucleotides agree with TRBD2. This CDR3 is built from 15 residues. Looked up from germline, CDR1 is SGHRS and CDR2 is YFSETQ. J was trimmed by 6 bases and V by 4 bases; bases with no gene match: 7. CDR3 sequence: CASSLGLAGAGEQYF. CDR3 DNA: TGCGCCAGCAGCCTCGGACTAGCGGGAGCGGGCGAGCAGTACTTC.

The chain employs TRBV11-3 and TRBJ1-5, with TRBD1 as a possible D gene (6 bases). V lost 1 base and J lost 4, with 17 bases in between. Germline loops: CDR1 SGHNT, CDR2 YENEEA. This CDR3 contains 17 residues. The CDR3 DNA sequence: TGTGCCAGCAGCTTAGCCCTTACTTACAGGGCTAATCAGCCCCAGCATTTT. Translation: CASSLALTYRANQPQHF.

The chain employs TRBV11-1 and TRBJ1-4; no definite D call. V lost 3 bases and J 6 bases, leaving 11 bases between the germline ends. CDR1 SGHAT and CDR2 FQDESV come from the germline V gene (reference sequence). The CDR3 is 14 amino acids. CDR3 loop: CASSLSGPYEKLFF. For the CDR3, the DNA is TGTGCCAGCAGCTTGAGCGGGCCCTATGAAAAACTGTTTTTT.

J is TRBJ2-1 and V is TRBV30; no reliable D call. Germline loops: CDR1 GTSNPN, CDR2 SVGIG (reference sequence). The CDR3 runs to 11 residues. Trimming stripped 0 bases from V and 9 bases from J, with 6 bases between. CDR3 sequence (DNA): TGTGCCTGGAGTGTAGTGGGTGAGCAGTTCTTC. It translates to CAWSVVGEQFF.